This entry lists 27 T cell receptor beta chains sequenced from one sample in a study of sequential checkpoint blockade in melanoma (dated by TCRdb to 2018 to 2020). Library preparation used the immunoSEQ multiplex PCR assay. TCRdb's version of the immuneACCESS table is confined to in-frame rearrangements and falls short of the full clone set. An unresolved V gene accounts for under half of the shortfall where checked; the remainder is of unknown origin. The sample table lists about 17,000 clones, about 67% of them with a count of one. The top ten hold approximately 20% of the sample. What the treatment or condition label conveys for this sample: randomized to nivolumab then ipilimumab (arm A) or the reverse (arm B). The specimen comprised CD8+ T cells sorted from blood (inferred from file names), sampled from a patient given nivolumab and ipilimumab in sequence. The receptors were sampled from a human donor with melanoma.

This clone was seen a handful of times. V is TRBV6-4 and J is TRBJ2-1; possible D gene TRBD2, 6 bases. CDR3 length: 14 residues. Germline CDR1 is MRHNA and CDR2 is SNTAGT. With 0 bases removed from V and 9 bases from J, the gap between germline ends came to 12 bases. CDR3 loop: CASSDSGEEGEQFF. The CDR3 bases are TGTGCCAGCAGTGACTCGGGGGAGGAGGGTGAGCAGTTCTTC.

The chain carries TRBV5-8 and TRBJ2-2, with 7 bases lining up with TRBD1. V trimming: 5 bases; J trimming: 4 bases; junction bases outside the gene matches: 11. CDR3 size: 16 residues. CDR1 is SGHTS, CDR2 YDEGEE, per germline. The CDR3 here is CASRRRQGTGTGELFF. In DNA form, the CDR3 reads TGTGCCAGCAGACGTCGACAGGGAACAGGCACCGGGGAGCTGTTTTTT.

This clone is medium-sized. The same CDR3 arises from other DNA sequences in this sample as well. This sequence joins TRBV6-5 and TRBJ2-1; 9 bases are a match to TRBD1. This CDR3 is built from 14 residues. The V segment lost 8 bases and the J segment 4 bases; nucleotides outside the gene matches: 6. Germline CDR1 reads MNHEY; CDR2 reads SVGAGI. CDR3 DNA sequence: TGTGCCAGCGGTGGGACAGGGCCTTACAATGAGCAGTTCTTC. It encodes CASGGTGPYNEQFF.

The rearrangement uses TRBV9 and TRBJ2-1; the D gene is possibly TRBD2 (5 bases). The CDR3 loop spans 15 amino acids. Per germline, CDR1 SGDLS and CDR2 YYNGEE. V gave up 3 bases and J gave up 0 bases, with 10 bases separating them. CDR3 in amino acids: CASSGTGSSYNEQFF. CDR3 in DNA: TGTGCCAGCAGCGGCACGGGGAGCTCCTACAATGAGCAGTTCTTC.

The chain is built from TRBV7-3 and TRBJ2-6; 8 nucleotides agree with TRBD1. V was pared by 5 bases and J by 9 bases, with 9 bases of the junction left unmatched. This CDR3 is 15 amino acids long. Germline loops: CDR1 SGHTA, CDR2 FQGTGA. The CDR3 DNA is TGTGCCAGCAGCCCTATAACAGGGGGACACAACGTCCTGACTTTC. Amino acid sequence: CASSPITGGHNVLTF. Using reference TRBV7-3 and TRBJ2-6 for the parts outside the CDR3, the full variable domain is GAGVSQTPSNKVTEKGKYVELRCDPISGHTALYWYRQSLGQGPEFLIYFQGTGAADDSGLPNDRFFAVRPEGSVSTLKIQRTERGDSAVYLCASSPITGGHNVLTFGAGSRLTVL.

The gene calls are TRBV7-2 and TRBJ1-1; possible D gene TRBD1, 6 bases. CDR1 and CDR2 (germline): SGHTA, FQGNSA. The CDR3 has 14 amino acids. V was trimmed by 1 base and J by 5 bases, leaving 11 bases between them. CDR3 region: CASSLEQGITEAFF. The CDR3 DNA is TGTGCCAGCAGCTTAGAACAGGGTATAACTGAAGCTTTCTTT. The full variable domain, in which reference TRBV7-2 and TRBJ1-1 provide the parts outside the CDR3, is GAGVSQSPSNKVTEKGKDVELRCDPISGHTALYWYRQSLGQGLEFLIYFQGNSAPDKSGLPSDRFSAERTGGSVSTLTIQRTQQEDSAVYLCASSLEQGITEAFFGQGTRLTVV.

This clone appeared a few times. The chain combines TRBV4-3 with TRBJ2-5; 8 bases line up with TRBD2. Trimming took 0 bases from V and 5 from J; bases not matched to a gene: 17. The CDR3 is made up of 19 amino acids. Germline lookup yields CDR1 LGHNA and CDR2 YSLEER. The CDR3 region has the DNA TGCGCCAGCAGCCAAGAAGGCCCAGGAGCGGGGGCCTCTCGGGAGACCCAGTACTTC. Translation gives CASSQEGPGAGASRETQYF.

J is TRBJ1-1 and V is TRBV7-8; no reliable D call. The CDR3 consists of 12 residues. Germline V lookup: CDR1 SGHVS, CDR2 FQNEAQ. The germline V and J ends were trimmed by 2 bases and 7 bases, with 8 bases remaining between them. CDR3 bases: TGTGCCAGCAGCTTAAACAGCGGTGAAGCTTTCTTT. This encodes CASSLNSGEAFF. Full variable domain (missing parts from reference TRBV7-8 and TRBJ1-1): GAGVSQSPRYKVAKRGQDVALRCDPISGHVSLFWYQQALGQGPEFLTYFQNEAQLDKSGLPSDRFFAERPEGSVSTLKIQRTQQEDSAVYLCASSLNSGEAFFGQGTRLTVV.

In its sample, this clone ranks as medium-sized. The rearrangement uses TRBV7-9 and TRBJ1-2, with 9 bases that match TRBD1. The CDR3 totals 14 residues. V lost 0 bases to trimming and J lost 8 bases; unmatched junction nucleotides: 4. CDR1 and CDR2 (germline): SEHNR, FQNEAQ (reference sequence). The CDR3 DNA sequence: TGTGCCAGCAGCTTAGCTTACAGGGGGCTAGGCTACACCTTC. This gives the protein CASSLAYRGLGYTF.

The table lists this clone with a count of one. The V call is TRBV9, the J call TRBJ2-5; D is unclear. This CDR3 spans 14 amino acids. V lost 4 bases to trimming and J lost 5 bases, with 15 bases between them. CDR1 SGDLS and CDR2 YYNGEE come from the germline V gene. The CDR3 DNA follows: TGTGCCAGCAGCCCACGACTGCAGCCGGAGACCCAGTACTTC. It is translated as CASSPRLQPETQYF.

The rearrangement links TRBV5-1 to TRBJ2-3, with a tentative D call TRBD1 (5 bases). Germline loops: CDR1 SGHRS, CDR2 YFSETQ. The CDR3 runs 14 residues. V lost 1 base, J lost 2 bases, and 8 bases lay in between. For the CDR3, the DNA is TGCGCCAGCAGCTTGCAGGGTTTCACAGATACGCAGTATTTT. As protein: CASSLQGFTDTQYF. The full variable domain, completed using reference TRBV5-1 and TRBJ2-3, is KAGVTQTPRYLIKTRGQQVTLSCSPISGHRSVSWYQQTPGQGLQFLFEYFSETQRNKGNFPGRFSGRQFSNSRSEMNVSTLELGDSALYLCASSLQGFTDTQYFGPGTRLTVL.

The chain carries TRBV9 and TRBJ2-7; 7 bases align to TRBD1. The germline gives CDR1 SGDLS, CDR2 YYNGEE. The junction had 7 bases not matched to a gene; V was cut back by 4 bases and J by 0 bases. This CDR3 contains 15 residues. CDR3 nucleotides: TGTGCCAGCAGCAACACAGGGGACCACTCCTACGAGCAGTACTTC. This gives the protein CASSNTGDHSYEQYF.

V usage is TRBV27 and J usage is TRBJ2-7; D gene uncertain. The V end lost 3 bases, the J end lost 3 bases, and 9 bases lay between the germline ends. The CDR3 covers 13 residues. Germline V CDR1 and CDR2: MNHEY, SMNVEV (reference sequence). Here the CDR3 reads CASSFAENYEQYF. CDR3 sequence (DNA): TGTGCCAGCAGTTTCGCAGAAAACTACGAGCAGTACTTC.

The chain joins TRBV4-3 to TRBJ1-6, with a possible D match to TRBD1 (5 bases). The germline V gene encodes CDR1 LGHNA and CDR2 YSLEER. Trimming cost V 1 base and J 3 bases, with 7 bases left between them. The CDR3 is 15 amino acids. The CDR3 is CASSQADSYNSPLHF. The CDR3 coding sequence is TGCGCCAGCAGCCAAGCTGACAGCTATAATTCACCCCTCCACTTT.

This clone was counted between two and nine times. The rearrangement uses TRBV5-6 and TRBJ2-7, with D possibly being TRBD1 (6 bases). The CDR3 totals 13 residues. The V gene's germline CDR1 is SGHDT and CDR2 YYEEEE. V shed 5 bases and J shed 0 bases, with 9 bases lying between them. CDR3 nucleotide sequence: TGTGCCAGCAGTACAGGGAGCTCCTACGAGCAGTACTTC. Its protein is CASSTGSSYEQYF. Filled out from reference TRBV5-6 and TRBJ2-7, the complete variable domain reads DAGVTQSPTHLIKTRGQQVTLRCSPKSGHDTVSWYQQALGQGPQFIFQYYEEEERQRGNFPDRFSGHQFPNYSSELNVNALLLGDSALYLCASSTGSSYEQYFGPGTRLTVT.

The chain couples TRBV5-6 to TRBJ2-5, with D uncertain. Germline CDR1 and CDR2: SGHDT and YYEEEE. The ends were cut back, 4 bases at V and 2 bases at J, with 18 bases in the middle. The CDR3 has 16 amino acids. The CDR3 region is CASSPSGSPLQETQYF. In DNA form, the CDR3 reads TGTGCCAGCAGCCCTAGTGGATCTCCACTTCAAGAGACCCAGTACTTC.

The chain uses TRBV28 and TRBJ1-4; D not certain. The CDR3 covers 11 residues. With 6 bases removed from V and 7 bases from J, the gap between germline ends came to 6 bases. Germline CDR1 MDHEN, CDR2 SYDVKM. CDR3 DNA sequence: TGTGCCAGCAGATTGAGTGAAAAACTGTTTTTT. Translated, it gives CASRLSEKLFF. Looking up the rest from reference TRBV28 and TRBJ1-4 gives the full variable domain: DVKVTQSSRYLVKRTGEKVFLECVQDMDHENMFWYRQDPGLGLRLIYFSYDVKMKEKGDIPEGYSVSREKKERFSLILESASTNQTSMYLCASRLSEKLFFGSGTQLSVL.

The CDR3 region has the DNA TGTGCCAGCAGCCCCGTTCAGTCCTACGAGCAGTACTTC. The encoded protein is CASSPVQSYEQYF. The V gene is TRBV7-9, the J gene TRBJ2-7; D not certain. Germline loops: CDR1 SEHNR, CDR2 FQNEAQ (reference sequence). V lost 5 bases, J lost 1 base, and 9 bases lay in between. The CDR3 consists of 13 residues.

The chain has TRBV18 and TRBJ2-5; the match to TRBD1 covers 12 bases. Germline CDR1 reads KGHSH; CDR2 reads LQKENI. There are 15 residues in the CDR3. Germline trimming cut 2 bases from V and 5 bases from J; bases unmatched to any gene: 3. DNA of the CDR3: TGTGCCAGCTCACCAAAGGGACAGGGGGCTGAGACCCAGTACTTC. It yields the protein CASSPKGQGAETQYF.

The V and J genes are TRBV4-2 and TRBJ2-3, with 10 nucleotides matching TRBD2. V gave up 5 bases and J gave up 0 bases; unmatched junction bases: 5. The germline V gene has CDR1 LGHNA and CDR2 YNFKEQ. CDR3 length equals 16 residues. The CDR3 DNA reads TGTGCCAGCAGCTTAAAGACTAGCGGGAGCACAGATACGCAGTATTTT. Translation: CASSLKTSGSTDTQYF.

The chain has TRBV15 and TRBJ1-3; 7 nucleotides align to TRBD1. The CDR3 is made up of 16 amino acids. V lost 3 bases to trimming and J lost 1 base; unmatched junction nucleotides: 6. CDR1 and CDR2 (germline): LNHNV, YYDKDF (reference sequence). CDR3 bases: TGTGCCACCAGCAGGGATTTGACAGGGTCTGGAAACACCATATATTTT. It translates to CATSRDLTGSGNTIYF. The entire variable domain, with the rest obtained from reference TRBV15 and TRBJ1-3, is as follows: DAMVIQNPRYQVTQFGKPVTLSCSQTLNHNVMYWYQQKSSQAPKLLFHYYDKDFNNEADTPDNFQSRRPNTSFCFLDIRSPGLGDTAMYLCATSRDLTGSGNTIYFGEGSWLTVV.

V gene TRBV6-1 combines with J gene TRBJ2-4; 9 bases match TRBD1. The ends lost 5 bases at V and 15 bases at J; junction bases unmatched: 5. CDR1 is MNHNS, CDR2 SASEGT, per germline. The length of the CDR3 is 11 residues. The CDR3 spells CASSRDRVPYF. In DNA, the CDR3 is TGTGCCAGCAGTCGGGACAGGGTACCGTACTTC.

The chain joins TRBV5-6 to TRBJ2-1; a weak D match, TRBD1 (6 bases). Germline CDR1 and CDR2: SGHDT and YYEEEE. CDR3 length: 19 residues. V was pared by 2 bases and J by 8 bases, with 29 bases between. The CDR3 spells CASSFLGHLEGGNLDEQFF. The CDR3 bases are TGTGCCAGCAGCTTTTTGGGACACCTAGAGGGTGGGAATTTGGATGAGCAGTTCTTC.

The chain combines TRBV5-6 with TRBJ2-7; 7 bases line up with TRBD1. The CDR3 totals 16 residues. V was pared by 2 bases and J by 5 bases, with 13 bases of the junction left unmatched. Germline V CDR1 and CDR2: SGHDT, YYEEEE. The CDR3: CASSFYSGGLFHEQYF. In DNA form, the CDR3 reads TGTGCCAGCAGCTTTTATTCAGGGGGTCTTTTCCACGAGCAGTACTTC.

The chain uses TRBV19 and TRBJ1-6; D uncertain. Germline CDR1 is LNHDA and CDR2 is SQIVND (reference sequence). The CDR3 runs to 14 residues. Trimming stripped 4 bases from V and 0 bases from J, with 4 bases between. CDR3 sequence reads: CASSTGSYNSPLHF. The CDR3 nucleotides read TGTGCCAGTAGTACGGGCTCCTATAATTCACCCCTCCACTTT.

CDR3 nucleotides: TGTGCCAGCAGCTTAGGAGGGGGGGCAGATACGCAGTATTTT. This gives the protein CASSLGGGADTQYF. V is TRBV7-6 and J is TRBJ2-3, with D maybe TRBD2 (7 bases). This CDR3 is 14 amino acids long. Trimming removed 1 base from V and 4 bases from J, with 9 bases in between. From germline, CDR1 is SGHVS and CDR2 FNYEAQ. The full variable domain, completed using reference TRBV7-6 and TRBJ2-3, is GAGVSQSPRYKVTKRGQDVALRCDPISGHVSLYWYRQALGQGPEFLTYFNYEAQQDKSGLPNDRFSAERPEGSISTLTIQRTEQRDSAMYRCASSLGGGADTQYFGPGTRLTVL.

The V call is TRBV27, the J call TRBJ2-5; possible D gene TRBD1, 5 bases. Germline V gene data show CDR1 as MNHEY and CDR2 as SMNVEV (reference sequence). The CDR3 contains 13 residues. The ends were cut back, 4 bases at V and 4 bases at J, with 10 bases in the middle. CDR3 region: CASSWGDGETQYF. CDR3 nucleotides: TGTGCCAGCAGTTGGGGCGACGGAGAGACCCAGTACTTC.